Listed here are 10 T cell receptor beta chains from one sample, sequenced in a study of cytomegalovirus exposure and HLA in healthy donors. It was with 60 Vbeta and 13 Jbeta primers that the PCR ran. The protocol was immunoSEQ multiplex PCR, while the TCRdb copy is restricted to in-frame clones and leaves out a portion. The sample holds around 150,000 clones, around 82% seen once. The sequenced material came from PBMCs. Receptors originate from a man aged 50-59 years in good health and CMV-seronegative.

J is TRBJ2-5 and V is TRBV5-1; TRBD1 matches 12 bases. V was pared by 3 bases and J by 5 bases, with 8 bases of the junction left unmatched. The CDR3 has 16 amino acids. Germline CDR1 is SGHRS and CDR2 is YFSETQ. The CDR3 loop is CASSSSGTGGRETQYF. CDR3 bases: TGCGCCAGCAGCTCGTCCGGGACAGGGGGCAGGGAGACCCAGTACTTC.

The V call is TRBV19, the J call TRBJ2-7, with D tentatively TRBD2 (5 bases). Trimming stripped 7 bases from V and 3 bases from J, with 25 bases between. The CDR3 extends over 17 amino acids. The germline V gene has CDR1 LNHDA and CDR2 SQIVND (reference sequence). DNA for the CDR3: TGTGCCAGTACCCACCGATCAGATCCTCGAGGAGGCTACGAGCAGTACTTC. It encodes CASTHRSDPRGGYEQYF.

V gene TRBV9 combines with J gene TRBJ1-5; unclear D gene. Trimming removed 3 bases from V and 4 bases from J, with 8 bases in between. The length of the CDR3 is 13 residues. In germline, CDR1 is SGDLS, CDR2 YYNGEE. The CDR3 DNA sequence: TGTGCCAGCAGCGAGGAGGTAAATCAGCCCCAGCATTTT. This gives the protein CASSEEVNQPQHF.

This sequence joins TRBV5-1 and TRBJ2-1; 8 nucleotides agree with TRBD2. There are 14 residues in the CDR3. Trimming at V came to 5 bases and at J to 2 bases, leaving 3 bases not matched to a gene. Germline CDR1 reads SGHRS; CDR2 reads YFSETQ. The CDR3 bases are TGCGCCAGCAGGGCGGGAGGACCCTACAATGAGCAGTTCTTC. Amino acid sequence: CASRAGGPYNEQFF.

This chain joins TRBV6-5 and TRBJ1-5; tentatively, D is TRBD1 (6 bases). The CDR3 totals 15 residues. Trimming cost V 6 bases and J 7 bases, with 19 bases left between them. Germline values: CDR1 MNHEY, CDR2 SVGAGI. Here the CDR3 DNA reads TGTGCCAGCAGAGTTACAGGGTCTCCCAGCCAGCCCCAGCATTTT. It specifies CASRVTGSPSQPQHF.

The chain joins TRBV28 to TRBJ2-5; D is perhaps TRBD2 (5 bases). V was shortened by 6 bases and J by 5 bases, with 13 bases between the two germline ends. Per germline, CDR1 MDHEN and CDR2 SYDVKM. This CDR3 has 13 residues. CDR3 DNA sequence: TGTGCCAGCAGCCAACGAGGGTGGGAGACCCAGTACTTC. Its translation is CASSQRGWETQYF.

The chain couples TRBV6-5 to TRBJ1-1, with TRBD1 as a possible D gene (6 bases). The CDR3 consists of 15 residues. Germline-derived CDR1 and CDR2 are MNHEY and SVGAGI. V was cut by 2 bases and J by 5 bases, with 15 bases left in between. The CDR3 bases are TGTGCCAGCAGTTACGCGCGGGGGCCGGCGACTGAAGCTTTCTTT. It translates to CASSYARGPATEAFF.

The chain links TRBV9 to TRBJ2-7; 10 bases are a match to TRBD1. Germline V gene lookup returns CDR1 SGDLS and CDR2 YYNGEE. The CDR3 length is 15 residues. V trimming: 0 bases; J trimming: 7 bases; junction bases outside the gene matches: 7. In nucleotides, the CDR3 is TGTGCCAGCAGCGTAGACGGGACAGGGGCCCTGGAGCAGTACTTC. Translating gives CASSVDGTGALEQYF.

V and J are TRBV9 and TRBJ1-3; TRBD1 matches 7 bases. CDR3 length equals 18 residues. V was pared by 4 bases and J by 0 bases, with 13 bases of the junction left unmatched. Germline CDR1 reads SGDLS; CDR2 reads YYNGEE. CDR3 region: CASSLFDKGASSGNTIYF. CDR3 nucleotides: TGTGCCAGCAGCCTATTCGACAAGGGGGCAAGCTCTGGAAACACCATATATTTT.

This chain links TRBV6-1 with TRBJ2-5; a possible D gene is TRBD2 (5 bases). Deletions cut 7 bases from V and 5 bases from J, with 11 bases between. There are 12 residues in the CDR3. Germline CDR1 is MNHNS and CDR2 is SASEGT. The CDR3 bases are TGTGCCAGCACCCGGGGTGGCGAGACCCAGTACTTC. This sequence encodes CASTRGGETQYF.